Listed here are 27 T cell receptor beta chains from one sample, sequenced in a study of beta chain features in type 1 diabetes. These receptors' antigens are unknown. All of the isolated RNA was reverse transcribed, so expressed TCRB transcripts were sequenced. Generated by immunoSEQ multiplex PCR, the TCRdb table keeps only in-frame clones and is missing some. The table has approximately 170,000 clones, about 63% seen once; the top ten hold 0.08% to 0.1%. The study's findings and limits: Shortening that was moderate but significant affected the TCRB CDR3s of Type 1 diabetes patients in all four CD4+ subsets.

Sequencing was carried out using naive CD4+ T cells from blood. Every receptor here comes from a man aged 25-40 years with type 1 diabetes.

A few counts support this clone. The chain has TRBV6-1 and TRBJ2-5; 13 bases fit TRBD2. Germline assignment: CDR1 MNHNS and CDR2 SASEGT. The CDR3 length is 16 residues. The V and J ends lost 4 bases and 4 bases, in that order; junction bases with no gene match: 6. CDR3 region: CASSASWTSGGETQYF. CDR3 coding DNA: TGTGCCAGCAGTGCCAGCTGGACTAGCGGGGGAGAGACCCAGTACTTC.

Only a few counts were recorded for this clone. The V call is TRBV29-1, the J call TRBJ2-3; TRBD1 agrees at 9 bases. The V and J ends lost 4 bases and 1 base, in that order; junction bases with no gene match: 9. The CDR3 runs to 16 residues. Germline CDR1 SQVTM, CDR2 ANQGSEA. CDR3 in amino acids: CSVVGRRDRGTDTQYF. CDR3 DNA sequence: TGCAGCGTTGTAGGCCGCAGGGACAGGGGCACAGATACGCAGTATTTT.

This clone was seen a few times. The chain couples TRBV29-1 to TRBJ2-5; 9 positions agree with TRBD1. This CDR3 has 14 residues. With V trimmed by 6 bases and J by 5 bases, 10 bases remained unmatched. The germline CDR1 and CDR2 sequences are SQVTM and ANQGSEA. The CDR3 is CSVDPGQGYETQYF. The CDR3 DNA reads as TGCAGCGTCGACCCGGGACAGGGCTATGAGACCCAGTACTTC.

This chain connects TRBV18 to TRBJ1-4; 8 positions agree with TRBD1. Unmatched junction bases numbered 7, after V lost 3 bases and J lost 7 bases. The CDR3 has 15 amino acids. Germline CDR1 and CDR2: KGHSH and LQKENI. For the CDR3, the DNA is TGTGCCAGCTCACCGGAAACAGGGGGACCTGAAAAACTGTTTTTT. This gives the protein CASSPETGGPEKLFF.

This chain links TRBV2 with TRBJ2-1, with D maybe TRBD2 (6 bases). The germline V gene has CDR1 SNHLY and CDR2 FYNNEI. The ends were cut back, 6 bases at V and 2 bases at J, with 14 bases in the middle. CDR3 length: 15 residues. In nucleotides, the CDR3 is TGTGCCAGCAGAGGAGGGGACGGCACCTACAATGAGCAGTTCTTC. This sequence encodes CASRGGDGTYNEQFF.

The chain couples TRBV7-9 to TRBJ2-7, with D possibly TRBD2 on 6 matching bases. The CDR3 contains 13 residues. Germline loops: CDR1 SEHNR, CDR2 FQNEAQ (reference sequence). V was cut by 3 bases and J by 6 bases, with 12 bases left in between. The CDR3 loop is CASSFNHGGEQYF. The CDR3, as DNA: TGTGCCAGCAGCTTTAACCACGGGGGCGAGCAGTACTTC.

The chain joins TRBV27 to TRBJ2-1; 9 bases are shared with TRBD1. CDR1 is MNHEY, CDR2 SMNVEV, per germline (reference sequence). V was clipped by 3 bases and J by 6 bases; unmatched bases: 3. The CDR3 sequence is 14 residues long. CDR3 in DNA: TGTGCCAGCAGTTTCCCGGACAGGGGCAATGAGCAGTTCTTC. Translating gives CASSFPDRGNEQFF.

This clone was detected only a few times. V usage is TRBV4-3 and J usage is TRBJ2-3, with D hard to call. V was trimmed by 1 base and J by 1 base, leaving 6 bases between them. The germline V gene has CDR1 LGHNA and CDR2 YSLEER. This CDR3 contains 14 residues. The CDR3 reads CASSQGAGTDTQYF. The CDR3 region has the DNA TGCGCCAGCAGCCAAGGGGCAGGCACAGATACGCAGTATTTT.

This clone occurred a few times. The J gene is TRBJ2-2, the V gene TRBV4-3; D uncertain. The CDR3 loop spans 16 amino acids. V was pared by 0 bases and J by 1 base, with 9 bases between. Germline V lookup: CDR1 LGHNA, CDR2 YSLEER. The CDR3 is CASSQDTAMNTGELFF. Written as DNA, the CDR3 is TGCGCCAGCAGCCAAGATACAGCGATGAACACCGGGGAGCTGTTTTTT.

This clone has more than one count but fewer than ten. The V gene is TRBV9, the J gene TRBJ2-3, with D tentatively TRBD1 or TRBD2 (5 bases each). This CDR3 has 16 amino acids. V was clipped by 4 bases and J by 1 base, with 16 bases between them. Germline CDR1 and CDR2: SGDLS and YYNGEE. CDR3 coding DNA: TGTGCCAGCAGCCCTCGGGGCTCGTCGGGCACAGATACGCAGTATTTT. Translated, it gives CASSPRGSSGTDTQYF.

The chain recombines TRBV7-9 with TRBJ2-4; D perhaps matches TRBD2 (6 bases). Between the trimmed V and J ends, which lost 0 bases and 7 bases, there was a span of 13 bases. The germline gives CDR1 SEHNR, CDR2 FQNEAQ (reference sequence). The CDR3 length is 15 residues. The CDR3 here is CASSLARGGRNIQYF. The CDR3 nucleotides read TGTGCCAGCAGCTTAGCGCGGGGCGGGCGGAACATTCAGTACTTC.

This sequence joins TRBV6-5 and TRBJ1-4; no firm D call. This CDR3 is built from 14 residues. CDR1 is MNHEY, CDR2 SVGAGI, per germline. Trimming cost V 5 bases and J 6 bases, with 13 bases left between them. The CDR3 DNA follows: TGTGCCAGCAGTCAAGGGTCCCCCTATGAAAAACTGTTTTTT. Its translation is CASSQGSPYEKLFF.

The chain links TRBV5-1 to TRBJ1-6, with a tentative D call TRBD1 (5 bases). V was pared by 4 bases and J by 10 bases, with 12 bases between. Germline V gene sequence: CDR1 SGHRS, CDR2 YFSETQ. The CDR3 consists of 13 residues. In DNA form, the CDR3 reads TGCGCCAGCAGCACCGGGACCGAATCACCCCTCCACTTT. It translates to CASSTGTESPLHF.

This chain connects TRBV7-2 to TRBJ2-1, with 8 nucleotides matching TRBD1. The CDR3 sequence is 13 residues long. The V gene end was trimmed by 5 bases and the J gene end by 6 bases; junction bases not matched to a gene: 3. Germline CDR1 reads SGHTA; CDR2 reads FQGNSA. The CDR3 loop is CASSGQGLNEQFF. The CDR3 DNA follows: TGTGCCAGCAGCGGACAGGGCCTCAATGAGCAGTTCTTC.

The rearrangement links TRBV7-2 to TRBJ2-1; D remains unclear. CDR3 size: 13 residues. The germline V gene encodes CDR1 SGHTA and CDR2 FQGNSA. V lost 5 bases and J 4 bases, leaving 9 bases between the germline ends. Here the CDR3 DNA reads TGTGCCAGCAGCGCAGAGTTTTACAATGAGCAGTTCTTC. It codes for CASSAEFYNEQFF.

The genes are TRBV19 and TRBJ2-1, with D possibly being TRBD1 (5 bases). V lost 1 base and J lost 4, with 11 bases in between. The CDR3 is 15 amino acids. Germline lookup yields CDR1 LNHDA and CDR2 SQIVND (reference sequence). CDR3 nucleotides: TGTGCCAGTAGTATAGGACAGTTTACTTACAATGAGCAGTTCTTC. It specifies CASSIGQFTYNEQFF.

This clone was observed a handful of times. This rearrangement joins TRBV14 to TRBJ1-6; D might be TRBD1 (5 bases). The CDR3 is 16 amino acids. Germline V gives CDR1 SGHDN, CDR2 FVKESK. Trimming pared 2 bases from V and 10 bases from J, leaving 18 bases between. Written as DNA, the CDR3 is TGTGCCAGCAGCCAACTGGCGGGGGGACTAGGCTCACCCCTCCACTTT. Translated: CASSQLAGGLGSPLHF.

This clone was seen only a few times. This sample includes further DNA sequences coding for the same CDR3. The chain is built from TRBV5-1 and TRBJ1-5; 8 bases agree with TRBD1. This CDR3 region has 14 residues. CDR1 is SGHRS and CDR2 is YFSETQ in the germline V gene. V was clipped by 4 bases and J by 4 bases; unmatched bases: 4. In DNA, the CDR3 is TGCGCCAGCAGCCCCGGACAGGGTAATCAGCCCCAGCATTTT. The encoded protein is CASSPGQGNQPQHF.

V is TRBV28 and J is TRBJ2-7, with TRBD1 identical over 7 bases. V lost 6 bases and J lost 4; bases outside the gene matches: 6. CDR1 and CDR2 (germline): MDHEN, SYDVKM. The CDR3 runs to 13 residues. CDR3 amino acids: CASRSTGDYEQYF. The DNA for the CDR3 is TGTGCCAGCAGATCTACAGGGGATTACGAGCAGTACTTC. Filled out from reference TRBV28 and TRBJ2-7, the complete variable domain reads DVKVTQSSRYLVKRTGEKVFLECVQDMDHENMFWYRQDPGLGLRLIYFSYDVKMKEKGDIPEGYSVSREKKERFSLILESASTNQTSMYLCASRSTGDYEQYFGPGTRLTVT.

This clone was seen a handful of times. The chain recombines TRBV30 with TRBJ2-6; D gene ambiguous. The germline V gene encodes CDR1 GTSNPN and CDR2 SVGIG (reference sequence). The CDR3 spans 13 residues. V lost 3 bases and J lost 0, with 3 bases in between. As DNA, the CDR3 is TGTGCCTGGAGCCTCTCTGGGGCCAACGTCCTGACTTTC. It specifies CAWSLSGANVLTF.

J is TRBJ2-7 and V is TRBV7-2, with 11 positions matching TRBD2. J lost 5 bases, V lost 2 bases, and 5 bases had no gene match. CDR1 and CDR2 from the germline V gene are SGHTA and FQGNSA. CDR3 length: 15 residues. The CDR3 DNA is TGTGCCAGCAGCTTACAGGCACTAGCGGGGGACGAGCAGTACTTC. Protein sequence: CASSLQALAGDEQYF.

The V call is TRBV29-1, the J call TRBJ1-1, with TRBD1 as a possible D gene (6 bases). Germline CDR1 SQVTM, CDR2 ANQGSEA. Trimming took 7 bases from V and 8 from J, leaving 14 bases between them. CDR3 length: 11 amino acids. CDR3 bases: TGCAGCGCAGTACAGGGTTGGGAAGCTTTCTTT. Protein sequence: CSAVQGWEAFF.

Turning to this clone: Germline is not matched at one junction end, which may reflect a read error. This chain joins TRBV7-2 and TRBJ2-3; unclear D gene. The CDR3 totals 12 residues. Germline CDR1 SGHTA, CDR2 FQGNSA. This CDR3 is CASSPAPKHPFF. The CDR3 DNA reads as TGTGCCAGCAGCCCAGCACCGAAACACCCTTTTTTT.

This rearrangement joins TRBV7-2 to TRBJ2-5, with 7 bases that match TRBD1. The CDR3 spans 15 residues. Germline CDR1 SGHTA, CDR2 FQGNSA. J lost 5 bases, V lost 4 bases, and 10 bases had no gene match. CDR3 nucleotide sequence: TGTGCCAGCAGCTCGACAGGGCCAGGCCCGGAGACCCAGTACTTC. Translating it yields CASSSTGPGPETQYF.

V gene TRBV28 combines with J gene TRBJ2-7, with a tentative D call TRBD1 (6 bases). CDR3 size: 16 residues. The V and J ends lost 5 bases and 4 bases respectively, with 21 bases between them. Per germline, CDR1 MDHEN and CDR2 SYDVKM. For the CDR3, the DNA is TGTGCCAGCAGTAGCGGAATAAACAGGGACGGGTACGAGCAGTACTTC. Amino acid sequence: CASSSGINRDGYEQYF.

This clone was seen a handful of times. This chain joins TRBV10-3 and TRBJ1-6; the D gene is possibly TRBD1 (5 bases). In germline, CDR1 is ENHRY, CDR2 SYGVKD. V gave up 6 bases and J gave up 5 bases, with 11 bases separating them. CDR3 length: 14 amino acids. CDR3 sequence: CAIRTDTNNSPLHF. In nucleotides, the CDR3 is TGTGCCATCAGGACGGACACGAATAATTCACCCCTCCACTTT.

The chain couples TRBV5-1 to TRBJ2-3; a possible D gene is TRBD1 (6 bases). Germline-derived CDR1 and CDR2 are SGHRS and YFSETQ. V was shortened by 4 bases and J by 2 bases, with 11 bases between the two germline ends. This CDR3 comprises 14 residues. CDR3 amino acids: CASSRGSVTDTQYF. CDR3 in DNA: TGCGCCAGCAGCAGGGGGTCGGTCACAGATACGCAGTATTTT.